Presented here are 10 T cell receptor beta chains from one specimen sequenced in a study of blood T cell repertoires in COVID-19. Profiling relied on immunoSEQ multiplex PCR, and the TCRdb table lists in-frame clones only, not all of them. The sample carries roughly 150,000 clones, more than 65% recorded once. Sequencing was done on a sample of peripheral blood. The receptors come from a woman over 75 with active or convalescent COVID-19.

The chain has TRBV6-5 and TRBJ1-2; D unclear. This CDR3 region has 13 residues. Deletions cut 5 bases from V and 6 bases from J, with 13 bases between. CDR1 is MNHEY, CDR2 SVGAGI, per germline. The DNA of the CDR3 is TGTGCCAGCAGTCGTACCTACCAGGATGGCTACACCTTC. Translated, it gives CASSRTYQDGYTF.

The chain employs TRBV7-3 and TRBJ2-7; TRBD2 agrees at 10 bases. The CDR3 extends over 13 amino acids. In germline, CDR1 is SGHTA, CDR2 FQGTGA. With V trimmed by 5 bases and J by 7 bases, 5 bases remained unmatched. CDR3 DNA sequence: TGTGCCAGCAGCACCGAGCGGGAGGGGGAGCAGTACTTC. Its translation: CASSTEREGEQYF.

This sequence joins TRBV5-1 and TRBJ2-7, with 12 bases fitting TRBD1. Germline assignment: CDR1 SGHRS and CDR2 YFSETQ. The junction had 10 bases not matched to a gene; V was cut back by 0 bases and J by 6 bases. The CDR3 has 17 amino acids. The CDR3 DNA follows: TGCGCCAGCAGCTTGGCCTTAGGGACAGGGGGCGCGGGCGAGCAGTACTTC. This encodes CASSLALGTGGAGEQYF.

This clone was recorded once. The CDR3 region has the DNA TGTGCTAGTGGTCCTAGCGGGAGACCGTCCGAGCAGTACTTC. Protein product: CASGPSGRPSEQYF. The chain recombines TRBV12-5 with TRBJ2-7, with 10 positions matching TRBD2. J was trimmed by 6 bases and V by 5 bases; bases with no gene match: 7. Germline V gene lookup returns CDR1 LGHNT and CDR2 FRNRAP. The CDR3 totals 14 residues. Variable domain in full (rest from reference TRBV12-5 and TRBJ2-7): DARVTQTPRHKVTEMGQEVTMRCQPILGHNTVFWYRQTMMQGLELLAYFRNRAPLDDSGMPKDRFSAEMPDATLATLKIQPSEPRDSAVYFCASGPSGRPSEQYFGPGTRLTVT.

This clone has only a few counts. The CDR3 here is CASSLGQDRAALYYGYTF. For the CDR3, the DNA is TGTGCCAGCAGCCTAGGTCAGGACAGGGCCGCCCTTTACTATGGCTACACCTTC. The chain has TRBV3-1 (or the pseudogene TRBV3-2) and TRBJ1-2; TRBD1 matches 8 bases. CDR1 LGHDT and CDR2 YNNKEL come from the germline V gene (reference sequence). The V and J ends lost 4 bases and 3 bases, in that order; junction bases with no gene match: 16. The CDR3 is 18 residues long.

The rearrangement links TRBV12-5 to TRBJ2-2; 8 bases line up with TRBD1. The CDR3 covers 17 residues. Germline V gene lookup returns CDR1 LGHNT and CDR2 FRNRAP. Trimming at V came to 0 bases and at J to 1 base, leaving 4 bases not matched to a gene. As DNA, the CDR3 is TGTGCTAGTGGTTTGGTCCCCGGGACAGGGAACACCGGGGAGCTGTTTTTT. Its protein is CASGLVPGTGNTGELFF.

This clone turned up a few times. The CDR3, as DNA: TGTGCCAGCAGTCGACATTCGGGGGGCTACACCTTC. Amino acids: CASSRHSGGYTF. This sequence joins TRBV27 and TRBJ1-2, with no clear D. Germline assignment: CDR1 MNHEY and CDR2 SMNVEV (reference sequence). There are 12 residues in the CDR3. The V and J ends lost 5 bases and 8 bases respectively, with 12 bases between them.

V is TRBV5-1 and J is TRBJ2-7; tentatively, D is TRBD2 (6 bases). The ends were cut back, 4 bases at V and 4 bases at J, with 18 bases in the middle. Germline V gives CDR1 SGHRS, CDR2 YFSETQ. The CDR3 is 15 amino acids. The CDR3 region has the DNA TGCGCCAGCAGCCCCGATGGGGGGAGTAGGTACGAGCAGTACTTC. Translating gives CASSPDGGSRYEQYF.

Worth noting for this clone: Its ends do not fully match the called genes, so a read error is possible. The V call is TRBV5-1, the J call TRBJ1-4; TRBD1 agrees at 8 bases. The CDR3 consists of 15 residues. Germline CDR1 and CDR2: SGHRS and YFSETQ. The DNA for the CDR3 is TGCGCCAGCAGCCCCCAGGGACAGGTGGGGGAAACACTGTTTTTT. The encoded protein is CASSPQGQVGETLFF.

The gene calls are TRBV20-1 and TRBJ2-5, with 8 positions matching TRBD2. The CDR3 has 11 residues. Germline V gene data show CDR1 as DFQATT and CDR2 as SNEGSKA (reference sequence). J was trimmed by 2 bases and V by 7 bases; bases with no gene match: 0. The CDR3 protein is CSVAGQETQYF. DNA for the CDR3: TGCAGTGTAGCGGGGCAAGAGACCCAGTACTTC.